This T cell receptor beta chain originates from a study of graft-versus-host responses after intestinal transplantation. Whole-study results and caveats: Peak levels of circulating GvH clones tracked with early post-transplant HvG declines. Within the allografts of patients who had graft-donor T cell macrochimerism, graft-versus-host to host-versus-graft clonal ratios were high.

Sequenced by immunoSEQ multiplex PCR; TCRdb stores in-frame clones only, minus some. This table holds tens of thousands of clones, around 90% found once. Points on this clone: Its specificity is not known.

This clonotype was sampled from a human donor who received an intestinal transplant. The sequences come from unstimulated CD8+ T cells sorted from spleen or lymph node cells, collected before intestinal transplant.

DNA of the CDR3: TGTGCCAGCAGCTTCCTGGAGGGGGCTAGCGGGACAGATACGCAGTATTTT. Amino acids: CASSFLEGASGTDTQYF. The V gene is TRBV9, the J gene TRBJ2-3, with D possibly TRBD2 on 8 matching bases. The CDR3 has 17 residues. Trimming removed 4 bases from V and 3 bases from J, with 21 bases in between. Per germline, CDR1 SGDLS and CDR2 YYNGEE. The variable domain in full, with the rest retrieved from reference TRBV9 and TRBJ2-3, is DSGVTQTPKHLITATGQRVTLRCSPRSGDLSVYWYQQSLDQGLQFLIQYYNGEERAKGNILERFSAQQFPDLHSELNLSSLELGDSALYFCASSFLEGASGTDTQYFGPGTRLTVL.